This T cell receptor beta chain is drawn from a study of cytomegalovirus exposure and HLA in healthy donors. PCR was performed using 60 Vbeta and 13 Jbeta primers. Measured with immunoSEQ multiplex PCR; TCRdb has only the in-frame clones, and not every one. The top ten clones hold around 0.24% of a sample with 150,000 to 200,000 clones, about four fifths of them seen once. Germline CDR1 SNHLY, CDR2 FYNNEI. This CDR3 has 14 residues. V shed 5 bases and J shed 3 bases, with 11 bases lying between them. Donors were ostensibly healthy at sampling, although undocumented immune exposures were probable. The J gene is TRBJ2-1, the V gene TRBV2; D unresolved. The sample comprised PBMCs. The receptor's source is a boy younger than 18 in good health and CMV-seronegative. The CDR3 nucleotides are TGTGCCAGCAGTCCCAACTCGAACTACAATGAGCAGTTCTTC. Translation: CASSPNSNYNEQFF.